The subject of this entry is one TCR beta chain. Its antigen remains unidentified. The data are from a study of CD8 T cells in ankylosing spondylitis. TCRdb called the 5' RACE reads again in MiXCR, with one record for every CDR3 protein. The table lists around 540,000 distinct CDR3 sequences, 10% to 15% of them singletons, with over 6.5% in the top ten. Study-level findings and limits: From matched ankylosing spondylitis synovial fluid, disease-linked clones were reportedly recovered at significantly enriched levels. What seemed typical of ankylosing spondylitis blood was a TCR beta motif built from eight highly homologous variants.

Deletions cut 5 bases from V and 3 bases from J, with 10 bases between. CDR3 length equals 14 residues. Looked up from germline, CDR1 is KGHDR and CDR2 is SFDVKD. This rearrangement joins TRBV24-1 to TRBJ1-5; no reliable D call. The sequence came from a male donor with ankylosing spondylitis. What was sequenced was blood, either unsorted or a sorted T cell fraction (not recorded which). CDR3: CATSGMSYNQPQHF. Written as DNA, the CDR3 is TGTGCCACCAGTGGAATGAGTTACAATCAGCCCCAGCATTTT.